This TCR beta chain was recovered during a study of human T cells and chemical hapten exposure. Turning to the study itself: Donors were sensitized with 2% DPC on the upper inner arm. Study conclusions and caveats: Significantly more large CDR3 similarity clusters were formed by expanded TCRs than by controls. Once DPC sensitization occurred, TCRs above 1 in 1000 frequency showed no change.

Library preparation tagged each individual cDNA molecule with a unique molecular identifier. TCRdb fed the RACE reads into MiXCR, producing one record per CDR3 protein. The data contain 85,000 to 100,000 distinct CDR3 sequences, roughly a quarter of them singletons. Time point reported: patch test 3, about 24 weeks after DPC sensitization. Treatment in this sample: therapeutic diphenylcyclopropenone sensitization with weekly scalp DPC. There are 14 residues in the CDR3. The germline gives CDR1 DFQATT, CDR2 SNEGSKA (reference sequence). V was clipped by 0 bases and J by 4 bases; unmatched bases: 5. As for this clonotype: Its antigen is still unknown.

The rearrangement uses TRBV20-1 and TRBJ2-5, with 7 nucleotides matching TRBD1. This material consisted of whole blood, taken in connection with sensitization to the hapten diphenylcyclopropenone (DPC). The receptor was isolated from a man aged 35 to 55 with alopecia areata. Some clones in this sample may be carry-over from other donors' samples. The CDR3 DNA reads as TGCAGTGCTAGAGATATTGCAGGGGGAGAGACCCAGTACTTC. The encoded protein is CSARDIAGGETQYF.